This T cell receptor beta chain came from a study of Ad26.COV2.S vaccination and SARS-CoV-2 variants. About the study: Participant was drawn from the COV1001 Ad26.COV2.S trial arm. Study outcomes and limitations: Considerable breadth of spike-specific CD8+ and CD4+ T cell responses has reportedly been documented following vaccination. Recipients given vaccine exceeded placebo recipients in spike-specific TCR breadth.

This clone showed up just a few times. Its antigen is as yet unknown. Clones were sequenced by immunoSEQ multiplex PCR, and TCRdb holds only the in-frame ones, with some missing. The data contain 400,000 to 500,000 clones, 88% of them singletons. Described treatment: 15 to 20 received Ad26.COV2.S at low or high dose, single or two shots; a few received placebo; per-sample allocation not given. Material that was analyzed had been drawn on day 63 after the first vaccine or placebo injection. CDR1 MNHNY and CDR2 SVGAGI come from the germline V gene (reference sequence). V was pared by 0 bases and J by 2 bases, with 6 bases between. The CDR3 extends over 14 amino acids.

The chain employs TRBV6-6 and TRBJ2-3; D uncertain. This TCR was sampled from a person between 18 and 65 years old who received the Ad26.COV2.S COVID-19 vaccine or a placebo. This sample comprised peripheral blood, obtained in a trial of Ad26.COV2.S vaccine versus placebo. The CDR3 DNA reads as TGTGCCAGCAGTTACTCGGCGCTCACAGATACGCAGTATTTT. Translated, it gives CASSYSALTDTQYF.